Each of the 3 T cell receptor beta chains below was sequenced from the same sample in a study of molecular identifiers for immune sequencing clone quantification. TCRdb re-derived calls from the PCR reads in MiXCR, one entry per CDR3 protein. The profile shows about 320,000 distinct CDR3 sequences, about 22% of them singletons. Sample: naive CD8+ T cells from blood, with Jurkat cell RNA spiked in. Subset noted: FACS-sorted CD8+CD4-CCR7+CD45RA+ naive T cells. These receptors were obtained from a human donor in good health. Some libraries in this study had Jurkat cell RNA spiked in.

This clonotype has only a few counts. This may be a read error: a much more frequent sequence differs by one nucleotide. The chain is built from TRBV15 and TRBJ2-4; 9 bases map to TRBD1. V gave up 3 bases and J gave up 3 bases; unmatched junction bases: 9. Germline assignment: CDR1 LNHNV and CDR2 YYDKDF (reference sequence). The CDR3 totals 17 residues. The CDR3 is CATSSSNRGLVKNIQYF. Written as DNA, the CDR3 is TGTGCCACCAGCAGCTCTAACAGGGGGCTCGTCAAAAACATTCAGTACTTC.

The count of this clonotype is one. Since a much larger clone is just one base distant, this may be a read error. V gene TRBV12-3 or TRBV12-4 combines with J gene TRBJ2-4; TRBD2 matches at 10 bases. J gave up 8 bases and V 8 bases, and 9 bases lay outside the gene matches. The CDR3 is 14 amino acids. The CDR3 DNA is TGTGCCAGCGCCCTTAGCGGGGGGCCAGACATTCAGTACTTC. Amino acid sequence: CASALSGGPDIQYF.

Worth noting for this clonotype: With a much larger clone just one base away, this may be a read error. The chain carries TRBV6-6 and TRBJ1-2; unclear D gene. This CDR3 contains 16 residues. The germline CDR1 and CDR2 sequences are MNHNY and SVGAGI (reference sequence). V shed 0 bases and J shed 3 bases, with 14 bases lying between them. The CDR3 DNA reads as TGTGCCAGCAGTTACTCGGTTCAATCAAGGTACTATGGCTACACCTTC. It encodes CASSYSVQSRYYGYTF.